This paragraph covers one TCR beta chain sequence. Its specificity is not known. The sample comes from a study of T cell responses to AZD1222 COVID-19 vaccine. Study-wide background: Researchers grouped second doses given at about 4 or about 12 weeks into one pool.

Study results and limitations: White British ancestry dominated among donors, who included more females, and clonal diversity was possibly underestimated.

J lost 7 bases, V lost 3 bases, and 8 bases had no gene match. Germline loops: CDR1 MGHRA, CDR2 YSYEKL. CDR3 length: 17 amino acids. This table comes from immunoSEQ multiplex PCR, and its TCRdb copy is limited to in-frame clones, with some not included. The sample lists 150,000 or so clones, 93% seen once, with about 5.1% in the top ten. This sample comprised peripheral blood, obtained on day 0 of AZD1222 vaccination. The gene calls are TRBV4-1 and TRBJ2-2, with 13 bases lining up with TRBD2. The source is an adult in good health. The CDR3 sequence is CASSHTSGRAVVGELFF. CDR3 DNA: TGCGCCAGCAGCCATACTAGCGGGAGGGCCGTTGTCGGGGAGCTGTTTTTT.